These 18 T cell receptor beta chains originate from one sample sequenced in a study of T-cell memory formation after mild COVID-19. TCRdb used MiXCR to reprocess the 5' RACE reads, holding one entry per CDR3 protein. Among 450,000 or so distinct CDR3 sequences listed, around 18% were seen once. The sequencing input was PBMCs or a T cell subset sorted from them (not recorded which). These receptors all come from an adult woman who had mild COVID-19 (a few samples of this study predate the infection). Cell type and time point are not known.

V is TRBV6-6 and J is TRBJ2-3, with 7 positions matching TRBD2. The V and J ends lost 6 bases and 0 bases, in that order; junction bases with no gene match: 3. The CDR3 is 14 residues long. Germline V lookup: CDR1 MNHNY, CDR2 SVGAGI (reference sequence). The CDR3 here is CASRSSGSTDTQYF. CDR3 DNA: TGTGCCAGCAGGTCTAGCGGAAGCACAGATACGCAGTATTTT.

This clonotype was observed a few times. V and J are TRBV7-2 and TRBJ1-2, with D possibly matching TRBD1 (5 bases). The CDR3 covers 14 residues. The germline V and J ends were trimmed by 1 base and 8 bases, with 14 bases remaining between them. Germline CDR1 SGHTA, CDR2 FQGNSA. The CDR3 DNA reads TGTGCCAGCAGCTTAGGCCCAGGGCCGGGGGGCTACACCTTC. Its protein is CASSLGPGPGGYTF.

The chain recombines TRBV6-6 with TRBJ2-5, with 7 bases lining up with TRBD2. The CDR3 length is 16 residues. Germline values: CDR1 MNHNY, CDR2 SVGAGI (reference sequence). With 5 bases clipped from V and 4 bases from J, the junction kept 13 bases outside the gene matches. The CDR3 sequence: CASSHTSVNTGETQYF. CDR3 nucleotides: TGTGCCAGCAGTCATACTAGCGTCAACACGGGAGAGACCCAGTACTTC.

In its sample, this clonotype was seen a few times. The chain is built from TRBV11-2 and TRBJ2-1; D may be TRBD2 (5 bases). The CDR3 extends over 13 amino acids. The V end lost 0 bases, the J end lost 8 bases, and 8 bases lay between the germline ends. CDR1 SGHAT and CDR2 FQNNGV come from the germline V gene. CDR3 DNA sequence: TGTGCCAGCAGCTTAGAGAGTAGCGATGAGCAGTTCTTC. Residues: CASSLESSDEQFF.

This clonotype occurred a few times. This rearrangement joins TRBV29-1 to TRBJ2-1; D remains unclear. Germline V gives CDR1 SQVTM, CDR2 ANQGSEA. V was shortened by 3 bases and J by 0 bases, with 9 bases between the two germline ends. The CDR3 sequence is 14 residues long. Here the CDR3 DNA reads TGCAGCGTTGATGGTGAGGTCTCCTACAATGAGCAGTTCTTC. It encodes CSVDGEVSYNEQFF.

This clonotype appeared many times. V and J are TRBV5-1 and TRBJ2-1, with 8 bases lining up with TRBD1. Germline lookup yields CDR1 SGHRS and CDR2 YFSETQ. J was trimmed by 9 bases and V by 4 bases; bases with no gene match: 3. The CDR3 spans 12 residues. The CDR3 DNA follows: TGCGCCAGCAGCGATACAGGGGGTGAGCAGTTCTTC. Translation: CASSDTGGEQFF.

The chain carries TRBV5-1 and TRBJ2-1; 9 positions match TRBD2. After removal of 1 base from V and 2 bases from J, the junction contained 4 bases not matched to a gene. CDR1 is SGHRS and CDR2 is YFSETQ in the germline V gene. This CDR3 region has 16 residues. In DNA form, the CDR3 reads TGCGCCAGCAGCTTGAGTAGCGGGGGAACCTACAATGAGCAGTTCTTC. Translation gives CASSLSSGGTYNEQFF.

V and J are TRBV15 and TRBJ2-3; a weak D match, TRBD2 (5 bases). This CDR3 region has 14 residues. The V gene lost 0 bases and the J gene lost 5 bases, with 9 bases spanning the gap. Germline CDR1 reads LNHNV; CDR2 reads YYDKDF (reference sequence). DNA of the CDR3: TGTGCCACCAGCAGAGATCGGGGTCTAGATACGCAGTATTTT. Translation gives CATSRDRGLDTQYF.

This clonotype was seen a handful of times. The chain combines TRBV5-6 with TRBJ1-1; 7 bases align to TRBD1. Germline V gene data show CDR1 as SGHDT and CDR2 as YYEEEE. Trimming at V came to 5 bases and at J to 1 base, leaving 5 bases not matched to a gene. The CDR3 runs 14 residues. Written as DNA, the CDR3 is TGTGCCAGCAGTTTCCGGGACAGGAACACTGAAGCTTTCTTT. It codes for CASSFRDRNTEAFF.

The chain joins TRBV24-1 to TRBJ2-7; tentative D call: TRBD1 (6 bases). Germline loops: CDR1 KGHDR, CDR2 SFDVKD. CDR3 length equals 15 residues. V lost 4 bases and J lost 5, with 17 bases in between. CDR3 sequence: CATSDPGHLGDEQYF. The CDR3 bases are TGTGCCACCAGTGACCCGGGACACCTAGGGGACGAGCAGTACTTC.

The V call is TRBV4-2, the J call TRBJ2-3; perhaps D is TRBD1 or TRBD2 (5 bases each). CDR3 length equals 15 residues. V was pared by 4 bases and J by 3 bases, with 14 bases between. Looked up from germline, CDR1 is LGHNA and CDR2 is YNFKEQ. Here the CDR3 DNA reads TGTGCCAGCAGCCTGAGGGGAGACATAACAGATACGCAGTATTTT. Protein sequence: CASSLRGDITDTQYF.

The chain carries TRBV7-9 and TRBJ2-1; D unresolved. Germline values: CDR1 SEHNR, CDR2 FQNEAQ (reference sequence). V was clipped by 1 base and J by 9 bases, with 13 bases between them. The length of the CDR3 is 14 residues. The CDR3 bases are TGTGCCAGCAGCTTAGAGTGGCTAGACGTTGAGCAGTTCTTC. Translation gives CASSLEWLDVEQFF.

The V call is TRBV20-1, the J call TRBJ2-1; maybe TRBD2 (7 bases). Looked up from germline, CDR1 is DFQATT and CDR2 is SNEGSKA (reference sequence). The CDR3 totals 17 residues. With 0 bases removed from V and 8 bases from J, the gap between germline ends came to 23 bases. The CDR3 DNA sequence: TGCAGTGCTAGAGATAGGGGGGGACTCCAATTATTCGATGAGCAGTTCTTC. This encodes CSARDRGGLQLFDEQFF.

The chain links TRBV30 to TRBJ2-7; D might be TRBD1 (6 bases). The CDR3 extends over 12 amino acids. Trimming took off 0 bases at V and 7 bases at J, with 10 bases between the two ends. CDR1 and CDR2 (germline): GTSNPN, SVGIG (reference sequence). The CDR3 sequence: CAWSVGASEQYF. The CDR3 region has the DNA TGTGCCTGGAGTGTGGGGGCGAGTGAGCAGTACTTC.

The J gene is TRBJ2-3, the V gene TRBV20-1; TRBD2 aligns across 8 bases. The CDR3 loop spans 14 amino acids. Germline CDR1 is DFQATT and CDR2 is SNEGSKA (reference sequence). Unmatched junction bases numbered 3, after V lost 1 base and J lost 3 bases. This CDR3 is CSARGPGGTDTQYF. DNA for the CDR3: TGCAGTGCTAGAGGCCCGGGGGGGACAGATACGCAGTATTTT.

The rearrangement joins TRBV5-5 to TRBJ2-5; 11 bases line up with TRBD2. CDR3 length: 16 residues. Germline CDR1 SGHKS, CDR2 YYEKEE (reference sequence). The V segment lost 4 bases and the J segment 5 bases; nucleotides outside the gene matches: 10. The CDR3 sequence: CASSRDTSGGPETQYF. CDR3 coding DNA: TGTGCCAGCAGCCGGGATACTAGCGGGGGTCCGGAGACCCAGTACTTC.

This clonotype was counted a few times. The chain joins TRBV3-1 to TRBJ2-7; unclear D gene. Germline CDR1 is LGHDT and CDR2 is YNNKEL (reference sequence). V lost 3 bases and J 6 bases, leaving 18 bases between the germline ends. CDR3 length equals 15 residues. In nucleotides, the CDR3 is TGTGCCAGCAGCCACGCGAGTTCCCAACGCACCGAGCAGTACTTC. Protein sequence: CASSHASSQRTEQYF.

V gene TRBV5-1 combines with J gene TRBJ1-6, with 7 bases that match TRBD1. The ends lost 4 bases at V and 0 bases at J; junction bases unmatched: 7. This CDR3 contains 17 residues. Germline-derived CDR1 and CDR2 are SGHRS and YFSETQ. CDR3 protein: CASSTGESSSYNSPLHF. DNA of the CDR3: TGCGCCAGCAGCACAGGGGAAAGCAGCTCCTATAATTCACCCCTCCACTTT.